These 14 T cell receptor beta chains were all obtained from the same sample, sequenced in a study of STAT5B mutations in CD4+ large granular lymphocyte leukemia. Using immunoSEQ multiplex PCR, the repertoire was profiled, and TCRdb retains in-frame clones only, with some absent. The sample holds about 30,000 clones; roughly 75% are singletons and the top ten take 3% to 3.5%. Material: CD4+ T cells from blood buffy coats. The receptors shown here come from a human donor in good health.

There are a few counts of this clone. The V gene is TRBV6-5, the J gene TRBJ1-1; weak D call: TRBD1 (6 bases). Deletions cut 4 bases from V and 11 bases from J, with 14 bases between. This CDR3 is 12 amino acids long. Looked up from germline, CDR1 is MNHEY and CDR2 is SVGAGI. CDR3 residues: CASSSETGRAFF. The CDR3 nucleotides are TGTGCCAGCAGTTCCGAGACAGGCAGGGCTTTCTTT.

The table lists this clone with a count of one. V is TRBV7-9 and J is TRBJ1-5, with a weak D call TRBD1 (5 bases). V shed 1 base and J shed 0 bases, with 16 bases lying between them. The CDR3 contains 18 residues. Germline V gene sequence: CDR1 SEHNR, CDR2 FQNEAQ (reference sequence). The CDR3 sequence: CASSLGGALFNSNQPQHF. In nucleotides, the CDR3 is TGTGCCAGCAGCTTAGGGGGCGCGTTATTTAATAGCAATCAGCCCCAGCATTTT.

The chain couples TRBV5-1 to TRBJ2-1; 8 nucleotides align to TRBD2. The CDR3 totals 14 residues. CDR1 is SGHRS, CDR2 YFSETQ, per germline. The junction had 5 bases not matched to a gene; V was cut back by 4 bases and J by 5 bases. CDR3 residues: CASSLWTSHNEQFF. CDR3 sequence (DNA): TGCGCCAGCAGCCTCTGGACTAGCCACAATGAGCAGTTCTTC.

This clone was found once. J is TRBJ2-3 and V is TRBV27; tentatively, D is TRBD2 (5 bases). The CDR3 is 14 amino acids. The germline V and J ends were trimmed by 2 bases and 1 base, with 7 bases remaining between them. CDR1 is MNHEY and CDR2 is SMNVEV in the germline V gene (reference sequence). The CDR3 loop is CASSLKAGTDTQYF. The CDR3 coding sequence is TGTGCCAGCAGTTTAAAAGCGGGCACAGATACGCAGTATTTT.

The rearrangement joins TRBV30 to TRBJ2-3; 11 bases are shared with TRBD1. Germline-derived CDR1 and CDR2 are GTSNPN and SVGIG (reference sequence). The CDR3 loop spans 15 amino acids. Trimming at V came to 5 bases and at J to 2 bases, leaving 6 bases not matched to a gene. This CDR3 is CAWAPGQGVTDTQYF. DNA of the CDR3: TGTGCCTGGGCTCCGGGACAGGGGGTCACAGATACGCAGTATTTT.

The chain couples TRBV7-9 to TRBJ2-5; D gene ambiguous. Germline loops: CDR1 SEHNR, CDR2 FQNEAQ (reference sequence). The V end was cut by 6 bases, the J end by 5 bases, with 16 bases between. This CDR3 is 14 amino acids long. CDR3 sequence reads: CASRKMGYTETQYF. The CDR3 DNA follows: TGTGCCAGCAGAAAAATGGGCTATACGGAGACCCAGTACTTC.

The rearrangement uses TRBV7-9 and TRBJ2-2, with D possibly TRBD2 on 5 matching bases. The CDR3 length is 18 residues. The V and J ends lost 3 bases and 0 bases respectively, with 17 bases between them. Germline-derived CDR1 and CDR2 are SEHNR and FQNEAQ (reference sequence). The CDR3 sequence: CASSFFKRGLANTGELFF. CDR3 coding DNA: TGTGCCAGCAGCTTTTTTAAGAGAGGGTTGGCGAACACCGGGGAGCTGTTTTTT. Supplemented by reference TRBV7-9 and TRBJ2-2, the full variable domain reads DTGVSQNPRHKITKRGQNVTFRCDPISEHNRLYWYRQTLGQGPEFLTYFQNEAQLEKSRLLSDRFSAERPKGSFSTLEIQRTEQGDSAMYLCASSFFKRGLANTGELFFGEGSRLTVL.

The rearrangement joins TRBV19 to TRBJ2-1; D gene unclear. CDR1 LNHDA and CDR2 SQIVND come from the germline V gene (reference sequence). The CDR3 runs to 15 residues. Trimming left V 9 bases short and J 5 bases short, with 20 bases between. In nucleotides, the CDR3 is TGTGCCAGCTGGGATAGGGCAGACCCAAACAATGAGCAGTTCTTC. It specifies CASWDRADPNNEQFF.

The table lists this clone with a few counts. The chain couples TRBV29-1 to TRBJ1-5; no firm D call. The CDR3 has 13 amino acids. The V end was cut by 5 bases, the J end by 5 bases, with 13 bases between. Germline values: CDR1 SQVTM, CDR2 ANQGSEA. CDR3 residues: CSVRARADQPQHF. The DNA for the CDR3 is TGCAGCGTTCGTGCGCGCGCGGATCAGCCCCAGCATTTT. The whole variable domain, remainder taken from reference TRBV29-1 and TRBJ1-5, is SAVISQKPSRDICQRGTSLTIQCQVDSQVTMMFWYRQQPGQSLTLIATANQGSEATYESGFVIDKFPISRPNLTFSTLTVSNMSPEDSSIYLCSVRARADQPQHFGDGTRLSIL.

The rearrangement links TRBV5-4 to TRBJ1-4; no clear D gene. V shed 0 bases and J shed 2 bases, with 8 bases lying between them. CDR1 is SGHNT, CDR2 YYREEE, per germline (reference sequence). This CDR3 is 15 amino acids long. This CDR3 is CASSLASQTNEKLFF. CDR3 nucleotides: TGTGCCAGCAGCTTGGCCTCACAGACTAATGAAAAACTGTTTTTT.

V and J are TRBV4-2 and TRBJ2-1; D could derive from TRBD1 or TRBD2 (5 bases each). Trimming shortened V by 4 bases and J by 8 bases, and 15 bases separated the two germline ends. The germline V gene has CDR1 LGHNA and CDR2 YNFKEQ. The CDR3 runs 14 residues. CDR3 nucleotide sequence: TGTGCCAGCAGCCCGGGACCACTCGAACATGAGCAGTTCTTC. Its translation is CASSPGPLEHEQFF.

This chain links TRBV7-9 with TRBJ2-1, with TRBD2 identical over 8 bases. With V trimmed by 3 bases and J by 5 bases, 6 bases remained unmatched. This CDR3 is built from 15 residues. Germline V gene lookup returns CDR1 SEHNR and CDR2 FQNEAQ (reference sequence). The CDR3 nucleotides are TGTGCCAGCAGCTTGGGACTAGAAGCAAACAATGAGCAGTTCTTC. It specifies CASSLGLEANNEQFF.

The rearrangement uses TRBV29-1 and TRBJ1-2; D might be TRBD1 (6 bases). Trimming removed 2 bases at V and 11 bases at J, with 12 bases between. CDR3 size: 11 residues. Germline CDR1 reads SQVTM; CDR2 reads ANQGSEA. CDR3 sequence (DNA): TGCAGCGTTGAATGGGGGCGCTGGTACACCTTC. It translates to CSVEWGRWYTF.

CDR3 residues: CASSLAGRGNEQFF. The CDR3 nucleotides are TGTGCCAGCAGCTTAGCAGGGAGGGGGAATGAGCAGTTCTTC. The rearrangement joins TRBV7-2 to TRBJ2-1; D is perhaps TRBD2 (7 bases). The CDR3 runs to 14 residues. V dropped 0 bases and J dropped 7 bases, with 10 bases sitting between them. Looked up from germline, CDR1 is SGHTA and CDR2 is FQGNSA.